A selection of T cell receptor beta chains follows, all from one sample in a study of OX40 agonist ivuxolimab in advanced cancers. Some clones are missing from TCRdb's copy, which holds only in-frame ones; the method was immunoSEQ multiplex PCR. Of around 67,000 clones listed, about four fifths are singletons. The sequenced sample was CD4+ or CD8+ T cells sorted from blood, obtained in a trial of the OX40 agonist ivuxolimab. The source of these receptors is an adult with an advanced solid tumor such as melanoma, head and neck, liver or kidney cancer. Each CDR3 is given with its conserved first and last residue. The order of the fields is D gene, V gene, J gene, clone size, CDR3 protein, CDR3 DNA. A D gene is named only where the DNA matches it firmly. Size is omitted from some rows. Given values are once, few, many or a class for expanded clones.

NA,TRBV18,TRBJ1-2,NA,CASSPEAGHRYGYTF,TGTGCCAGCTCACCAGAGGCTGGACACCGGTATGGCTACACCTTC
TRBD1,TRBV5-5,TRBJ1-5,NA,CASSLVPGGETQPQHF,TGTGCCAGCAGCTTGGTTCCAGGGGGCGAGACTCAGCCCCAGCATTTT
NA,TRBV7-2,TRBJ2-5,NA,CASSSDLALGAQYF,TGTGCCAGCAGCTCGGACTTGGCCTTGGGGGCCCAGTACTTC
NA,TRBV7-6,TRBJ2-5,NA,CASSLNGVHQETQYF,TGTGCCAGCAGCTTAAATGGGGTCCACCAAGAGACCCAGTACTTC
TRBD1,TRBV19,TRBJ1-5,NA,CASSIDRAGVQPQHF,TGTGCCAGTAGTATCGACAGGGCGGGGGTTCAGCCCCAGCATTTT
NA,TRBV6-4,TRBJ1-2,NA,CASSQDGVDGYTF,TGTGCCAGCAGTCAAGACGGAGTAGATGGCTACACCTTC
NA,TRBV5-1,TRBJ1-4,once,CASSLAGRFNEKLFF,TGCGCCAGCAGCTTGGCGGGGAGATTTAATGAAAAACTGTTTTTT
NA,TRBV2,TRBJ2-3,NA,CASSQRRDTQYF,TGTGCCAGCAGCCAAAGGAGGGATACGCAGTATTTT
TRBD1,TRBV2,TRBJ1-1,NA,CASSGQGLTEAFF,TGTGCCAGCAGTGGACAGGGATTGACTGAAGCTTTCTTT
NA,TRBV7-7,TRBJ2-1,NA,CASSLGRTVSYNEQFF,TGTGCTAGCAGCTTAGGCCGGACAGTCTCCTACAATGAGCAGTTCTTC
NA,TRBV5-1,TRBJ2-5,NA,CASSLGSRAETQYF,TGCGCCAGCAGCTTGGGATCAAGGGCAGAGACCCAGTACTTC
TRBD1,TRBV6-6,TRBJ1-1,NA,CASSPGTGGINTEAFF,TGTGCCAGCAGTCCAGGGACAGGGGGCATAAACACTGAAGCTTTCTTT
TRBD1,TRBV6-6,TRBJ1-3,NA,CASSYGTGAGNTIYF,TGTGCCAGCAGTTACGGGACAGGGGCTGGAAACACCATATATTTT
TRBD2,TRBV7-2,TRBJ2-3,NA,CASRWTSGGASTQYF,TGTGCCAGCAGGTGGACTAGCGGGGGGGCATCCACGCAGTATTTT
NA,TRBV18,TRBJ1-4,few,CASSPPREREKLFF,TGTGCCAGCTCACCACCAAGGGAGCGGGAAAAACTGTTTTTT
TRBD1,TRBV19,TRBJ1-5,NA,CASSMTGSNQPQHF,TGTGCCAGTAGTATGACAGGGAGCAATCAGCCCCAGCATTTT
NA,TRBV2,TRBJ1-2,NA,CASSYLSTGGTF,TGTGCCAGCAGTTACCTGTCGACCGGAGGCACCTTC
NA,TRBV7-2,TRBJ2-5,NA,CASSLRVETQYF,TGTGCCAGCAGCTTAAGGGTTGAGACCCAGTACTTC
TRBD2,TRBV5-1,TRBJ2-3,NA,CASSSHGSGGTDTQYF,TGCGCCAGCAGCTCCCACGGTAGCGGGGGAACAGATACGCAGTATTTT
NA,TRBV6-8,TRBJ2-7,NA,CATRFGAEQYF,TGTGCCACCAGGTTCGGGGCCGAGCAGTACTTC
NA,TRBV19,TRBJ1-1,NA,CASSMNAVGSYRNAFF,TGTGCCAGTAGTATGAATGCTGTAGGTTCTTATCGGAATGCTTTCTTT
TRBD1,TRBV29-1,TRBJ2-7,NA,CSVRQGPDYEQYF,TGCAGCGTAAGACAGGGTCCGGATTACGAGCAGTACTTC
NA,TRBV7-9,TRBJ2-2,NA,CASSSTDGTGELFF,TGTGCCAGCAGCTCCACCGACGGCACCGGGGAGCTGTTTTTT
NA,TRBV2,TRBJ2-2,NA,CASSEVIGTGELFF,TGTGCCAGCAGTGAAGTCATAGGCACCGGGGAGCTGTTTTTT
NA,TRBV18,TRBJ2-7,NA,CASSPTVVHEQYF,TGTGCCAGCTCACCTACAGTGGTCCACGAGCAGTACTTC
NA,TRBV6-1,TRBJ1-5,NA,CASSEKGQQSNQPQHF,TGTGCCAGCAGTGAAAAAGGACAGCAAAGCAATCAGCCCCAGCATTTT
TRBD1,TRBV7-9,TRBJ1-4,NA,CASSYDRGPLEKLFF,TGTGCCAGCAGCTATGACAGGGGGCCATTGGAAAAACTGTTTTTT
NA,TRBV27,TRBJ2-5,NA,CASSLPPAAREQETQYF,TGTGCCAGCAGTTTACCCCCCGCGGCGAGGGAGCAAGAGACCCAGTACTTC
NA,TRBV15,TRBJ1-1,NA,CATSRGGLLGSEAFF,TGTGCCACCAGCAGAGGGGGACTTCTAGGGTCTGAAGCTTTCTTT
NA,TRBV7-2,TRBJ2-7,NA,CASSVLYEQYF,TGTGCCAGCAGCGTTTTATACGAGCAGTACTTC
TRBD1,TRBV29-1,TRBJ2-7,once,CSVEAHGTALNSYEQYF,TGCAGCGTTGAAGCTCATGGGACAGCACTTAATTCCTACGAGCAGTACTTC
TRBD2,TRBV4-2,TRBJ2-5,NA,CASSPNAGGKETQYF,TGTGCCAGCAGCCCCAATGCGGGGGGAAAAGAGACCCAGTACTTC
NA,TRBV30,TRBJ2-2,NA,CAWSPGAGELFF,TGTGCCTGGAGTCCCGGGGCTGGGGAGCTGTTTTTT
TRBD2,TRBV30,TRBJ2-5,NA,CAWSLTSGGAKTQYF,TGTGCCTGGAGTCTGACGAGCGGGGGGGCCAAGACCCAGTACTTC
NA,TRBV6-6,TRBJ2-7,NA,CASRNLYEQYF,TGTGCCAGCAGGAACCTCTACGAGCAGTACTTC
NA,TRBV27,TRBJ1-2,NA,CASSSWDPGSGYTF,TGTGCCAGCAGTAGTTGGGACCCAGGGTCTGGCTACACCTTC
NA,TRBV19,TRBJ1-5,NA,CASSPEGAWGNQPQHF,TGTGCCAGTAGTCCGGAAGGGGCATGGGGCAATCAGCCCCAGCATTTT
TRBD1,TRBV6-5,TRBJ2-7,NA,CASSPMGQGGNEQYF,TGTGCCAGCAGTCCCATGGGACAGGGTGGGAACGAGCAGTACTTC
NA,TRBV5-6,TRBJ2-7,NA,CASSSGYNRASYEQYF,TGTGCCAGCAGCTCGGGTTACAACAGAGCCTCCTACGAGCAGTACTTC
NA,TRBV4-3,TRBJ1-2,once,CASSQDNQGNYGYTF,TGCGCCAGCAGCCAAGATAATCAGGGGAACTATGGCTACACCTTC
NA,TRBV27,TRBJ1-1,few,CASSLTTSQGRNTEAFF,TGTGCCAGCAGTTTAACTACTTCCCAGGGAAGGAACACTGAAGCTTTCTTT
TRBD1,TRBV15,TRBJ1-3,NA,CATSSTGAGNTIYF,TGTGCCACCAGCTCTACAGGGGCTGGAAACACCATATATTTT
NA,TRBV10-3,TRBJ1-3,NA,CAIRTDSGNTIYF,TGTGCCATCAGAACAGACTCTGGAAACACCATATATTTT
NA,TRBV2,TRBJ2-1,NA,CASSPLQGNRLHNEQFF,TGTGCCAGCAGCCCGCTTCAGGGTAACAGGTTGCACAATGAGCAGTTCTTC
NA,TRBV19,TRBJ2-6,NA,CASSIDHRPSSSGANVLTF,TGTGCCAGTAGTATAGATCATCGGCCCTCATCGTCTGGGGCCAACGTCCTGACTTTC
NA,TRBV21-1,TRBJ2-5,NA,CASSKVARDQETQYF,TGTGCCAGCAGCAAAGTGGCCCGGGACCAAGAGACCCAGTACTTC
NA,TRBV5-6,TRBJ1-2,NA,CASSLWGPDYGYTF,TGTGCCAGCAGCTTGTGGGGGCCCGACTATGGCTACACCTTC
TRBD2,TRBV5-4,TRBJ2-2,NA,CASSRGLAGGFTGELFF,TGTGCCAGCAGCAGGGGACTAGCGGGGGGGTTCACCGGGGAGCTGTTTTTT